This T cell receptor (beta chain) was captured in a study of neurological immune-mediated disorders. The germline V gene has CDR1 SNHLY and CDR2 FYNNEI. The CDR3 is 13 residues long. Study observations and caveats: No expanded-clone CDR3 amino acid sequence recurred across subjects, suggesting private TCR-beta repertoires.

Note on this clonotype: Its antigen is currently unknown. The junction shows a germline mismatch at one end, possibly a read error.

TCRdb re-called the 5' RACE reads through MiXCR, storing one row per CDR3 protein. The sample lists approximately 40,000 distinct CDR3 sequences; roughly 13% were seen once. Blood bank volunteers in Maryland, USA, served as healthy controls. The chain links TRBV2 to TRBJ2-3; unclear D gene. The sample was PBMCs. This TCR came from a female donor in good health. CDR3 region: CASSPQPTYTQYF. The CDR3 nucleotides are TGTGCCAGCAGCCCGCAACCCACATATACGCAGTATTTT.